These 29 T cell receptor beta chains were sequenced from one sample in a study of chemoradiotherapy in HPV16-positive cancers (dated by TCRdb to 2021 to 2024). Receptor amplification or capture employed the immunoSEQ multiplex PCR assay. TCRdb obtained this table from immuneACCESS and retained in-frame rearrangements with V and J assigned. These tables miss some clones; where compared with another copy, unresolved V genes account for less than half of the shortfall, and the remainder is unexplained. The sample table contains about 32,000 clones; only one count was recorded for about nine tenths of them. Around 4.8% of the sample belongs to the ten largest clones. Sequences were derived from blood, sampled from a patient who underwent chemoradiotherapy. The receptors were sampled from a human donor with HPV-associated anogenital cancer.

The chain recombines TRBV5-4 with TRBJ1-2, with D possibly TRBD1 on 5 matching bases. CDR1 is SGHNT, CDR2 YYREEE, per germline (reference sequence). The ends were cut back, 2 bases at V and 0 bases at J, with 8 bases in the middle. This CDR3 has 14 residues. For the CDR3, the DNA is TGTGCCAGCAGCTTCAAGGGACCTAACTATGGCTACACCTTC. Its translation is CASSFKGPNYGYTF.

The CDR3 DNA reads as TGTGCCAGCAGTGACCAACAGGGGGCCGCATCGAATGAGCAGTTCTTC. This sequence encodes CASSDQQGAASNEQFF. V usage is TRBV6-1 and J usage is TRBJ2-1; 9 bases agree with TRBD1. There are 16 residues in the CDR3. Germline trimming cut 3 bases from V and 7 bases from J; bases unmatched to any gene: 10. Germline lookup yields CDR1 MNHNS and CDR2 SASEGT.

This chain links TRBV7-9 with TRBJ2-3; weak D call: TRBD1 (6 bases). Germline values: CDR1 SEHNR, CDR2 FQNEAQ (reference sequence). Trimming cost V 1 base and J 2 bases, with 10 bases left between them. The CDR3 contains 15 residues. The CDR3 sequence is CASSLVQGNTDTQYF. CDR3 coding DNA: TGTGCCAGCAGCTTAGTACAGGGTAACACAGATACGCAGTATTTT.

This chain uses TRBV18 with TRBJ2-1; D not resolved. V was pared by 2 bases and J by 9 bases, with 14 bases between. The CDR3 has 14 amino acids. Germline V gives CDR1 KGHSH, CDR2 LQKENI. In DNA, the CDR3 is TGTGCCAGCTCACCAGTCCTTTCCGAAGGTGAGCAGTTCTTC. Translating it yields CASSPVLSEGEQFF.

V usage is TRBV6-4 and J usage is TRBJ2-3, with D unresolved. V was trimmed by 8 bases and J by 3 bases, leaving 12 bases between them. Germline lookup yields CDR1 MRHNA and CDR2 SNTAGT. This CDR3 region has 13 residues. DNA for the CDR3: TGTGCCAGCGGTCAGGTGGGGACAGATACGCAGTATTTT. Protein product: CASGQVGTDTQYF.

This sequence joins TRBV11-2 and TRBJ2-5, with no clear D. From germline, CDR1 is SGHAT and CDR2 FQNNGV. The V end was cut by 1 base, the J end by 0 bases, with 12 bases between. CDR3 length: 16 amino acids. The CDR3 loop is CASSLGPWVDQETQYF. The CDR3 DNA reads TGTGCCAGCAGCTTAGGTCCGTGGGTGGACCAAGAGACCCAGTACTTC.

J is TRBJ1-6 and V is TRBV9; TRBD1 matches 8 bases. Germline V gene sequence: CDR1 SGDLS, CDR2 YYNGEE. This CDR3 is 15 amino acids long. V lost 4 bases, J lost 7 bases, and 7 bases stayed unmatched. CDR3 in DNA: TGTGCCAGCAGCACCAACAGGGGGTCGAATTCACCCCTCCACTTT. Its translation is CASSTNRGSNSPLHF.

This chain links TRBV2 with TRBJ2-1; 9 bases align to TRBD2. The J segment lost 0 bases and the V segment lost 8 bases, leaving 5 bases of the junction unmatched. The CDR3 loop spans 15 amino acids. The germline gives CDR1 SNHLY, CDR2 FYNNEI. The CDR3 here is CASLVAGVSYNEQFF. The CDR3 region has the DNA TGTGCCAGCCTAGTAGCGGGAGTCTCCTACAATGAGCAGTTCTTC.

The chain couples TRBV30 to TRBJ1-4; a weak D match, TRBD1 (5 bases). Per germline, CDR1 GTSNPN and CDR2 SVGIG (reference sequence). The V gene lost 2 bases and the J gene lost 7 bases, with 17 bases spanning the gap. The CDR3 covers 15 residues. The CDR3 sequence: CAWSTGTSEGEKLFF. The CDR3 DNA follows: TGTGCCTGGAGTACTGGGACTTCGGAGGGTGAAAAACTGTTTTTT.

The chain joins TRBV6-5 to TRBJ2-7; D gene unclear. Germline V gene sequence: CDR1 MNHEY, CDR2 SVGAGI. V was pared by 5 bases and J by 2 bases, with 13 bases between. The CDR3 runs 14 residues. Here the CDR3 DNA reads TGTGCCAGCAGTGAATTGACGATTCCCTACGAGCAGTACTTC. Translating gives CASSELTIPYEQYF.

The chain links TRBV19 to TRBJ2-2; 8 positions match TRBD1. The V gene end was trimmed by 3 bases and the J gene end by 6 bases; junction bases not matched to a gene: 6. The V gene's germline CDR1 is LNHDA and CDR2 SQIVND (reference sequence). The CDR3 is 15 amino acids. CDR3 amino acids: CASSMTPGGSGELFF. In nucleotides, the CDR3 is TGTGCCAGTAGTATGACGCCAGGGGGCTCCGGGGAGCTGTTTTTT.

In its sample, this clone was seen once. Written as DNA, the CDR3 is TGTGCCAGTAGTATTCCGGACAGGGGGCAACAAGATACGCAGTATTTT. Translated: CASSIPDRGQQDTQYF. J is TRBJ2-3 and V is TRBV19, with 11 bases matching TRBD1. Germline CDR1 and CDR2: LNHDA and SQIVND (reference sequence). This CDR3 region has 16 residues. J lost 5 bases, V lost 3 bases, and 7 bases had no gene match.

V is TRBV18 and J is TRBJ1-1; 7 bases align to TRBD1. Germline values: CDR1 KGHSH, CDR2 LQKENI. The CDR3 sequence is 17 residues long. J gave up 5 bases and V 0 bases, and 12 bases lay outside the gene matches. The DNA for the CDR3 is TGTGCCAGCTCACCACCGAGTATTTCGCCAGGGGGGACTGAAGCTTTCTTT. It specifies CASSPPSISPGGTEAFF. Based on the CDR3 plus reference TRBV18 and TRBJ1-1, the full variable domain is NAGVMQNPRHLVRRRGQEARLRCSPMKGHSHVYWYRQLPEEGLKFMVYLQKENIIDESGMPKERFSAEFPKEGPSILRIQQVVRGDSAAYFCASSPPSISPGGTEAFFGQGTRLTVV.

The V and J genes are TRBV27 and TRBJ2-7; tentative D call: TRBD1 (6 bases). This CDR3 has 16 residues. The germline CDR1 and CDR2 sequences are MNHEY and SMNVEV (reference sequence). Trimming removed 8 bases at V and 0 bases at J, with 20 bases between. CDR3 region: CASRNSYRASSYEQYF. DNA for the CDR3: TGTGCCAGCCGGAATTCATACAGGGCTAGCTCCTACGAGCAGTACTTC.

This chain joins TRBV4-2 and TRBJ1-4; D is unclear. The V end lost 0 bases, the J end lost 4 bases, and 6 bases lay between the germline ends. This CDR3 spans 14 amino acids. Germline assignment: CDR1 LGHNA and CDR2 YNFKEQ. The CDR3 protein is CASSQDNLNEKLFF. The CDR3 coding sequence is TGTGCCAGCAGCCAAGATAATCTTAATGAAAAACTGTTTTTT.

The V and J genes are TRBV19 and TRBJ1-1; D remains unclear. V lost 3 bases and J lost 4, with 9 bases in between. This CDR3 has 13 residues. The germline gives CDR1 LNHDA, CDR2 SQIVND (reference sequence). This chain's CDR3 is CASSMVVTTEAFF. CDR3 nucleotide sequence: TGTGCCAGTAGTATGGTGGTTACCACTGAAGCTTTCTTT. The full variable domain, in which reference TRBV19 and TRBJ1-1 provide the parts outside the CDR3, is DGGITQSPKYLFRKEGQNVTLSCEQNLNHDAMYWYRQDPGQGLRLIYYSQIVNDFQKGDIAEGYSVSREKKESFPLTVTSAQKNPTAFYLCASSMVVTTEAFFGQGTRLTVV.

This sequence joins TRBV10-3 and TRBJ2-5, with D possibly TRBD1 on 6 matching bases. CDR1 and CDR2 (germline): ENHRY, SYGVKD. The length of the CDR3 is 14 residues. V was trimmed by 3 bases and J by 2 bases, leaving 10 bases between them. CDR3 sequence reads: CAISEQGGQETQYF. CDR3 DNA: TGTGCCATCAGTGAACAGGGTGGGCAAGAGACCCAGTACTTC.

The rearrangement uses TRBV5-1 and TRBJ2-4; a weak D match, TRBD2 (5 bases). CDR3 length equals 15 residues. V lost 2 bases to trimming and J lost 1 base, with 10 bases between them. Germline-derived CDR1 and CDR2 are SGHRS and YFSETQ. CDR3 protein: CASSLDYVAKNIQYF. CDR3 nucleotide sequence: TGCGCCAGCAGCTTAGACTACGTCGCCAAAAACATTCAGTACTTC.

This chain links TRBV28 with TRBJ2-7; D might be TRBD2 (6 bases). CDR3 length equals 15 residues. Germline loops: CDR1 MDHEN, CDR2 SYDVKM. The germline V and J ends were trimmed by 7 bases and 4 bases, with 20 bases remaining between them. The DNA of the CDR3 is TGTGCCAGCACCGGACCAGAAGTCGGGGGATACGAGCAGTACTTC. Protein product: CASTGPEVGGYEQYF.

The chain is built from TRBV5-1 and TRBJ2-2; maybe TRBD1 (6 bases). Trimming pared 0 bases from V and 8 bases from J, leaving 14 bases between. CDR3 size: 15 residues. Germline V gene data show CDR1 as SGHRS and CDR2 as YFSETQ. The CDR3 DNA follows: TGCGCCAGCAGCTTGGGGACAGCCGTTTTAGGGGAGCTGTTTTTT. Its protein is CASSLGTAVLGELFF.

The V call is TRBV4-1, the J call TRBJ1-5, with D possibly matching TRBD1 (5 bases). Germline V CDR1 and CDR2: MGHRA, YSYEKL. The CDR3 contains 21 residues. The V gene lost 3 bases and the J gene lost 0 bases, with 27 bases spanning the gap. CDR3 protein: CASSHKMGVGAEPYSNQPQHF. Here the CDR3 DNA reads TGCGCCAGCAGCCATAAGATGGGGGTCGGGGCAGAACCCTATAGCAATCAGCCCCAGCATTTT.

Only one count was recorded for this clone. V is TRBV2 and J is TRBJ2-7; 7 bases map to TRBD1. J lost 3 bases, V lost 4 bases, and 18 bases had no gene match. CDR3 length equals 18 residues. Germline CDR1 is SNHLY and CDR2 is FYNNEI. The CDR3 is CASSATDRLDNFLYEQYF. CDR3 DNA: TGTGCCAGCAGTGCCACGGACAGGTTGGACAACTTCCTCTACGAGCAGTACTTC.

The chain is built from TRBV18 and TRBJ2-3, with a possible D match to TRBD2 (5 bases). The CDR3 sequence is 14 residues long. The V end lost 6 bases, the J end lost 5 bases, and 15 bases lay between the germline ends. Germline values: CDR1 KGHSH, CDR2 LQKENI. The CDR3 reads CASSRPGSGDTQYF. The CDR3 nucleotides read TGTGCCAGCTCCCGGCCGGGATCGGGAGATACGCAGTATTTT.

By sample fraction, this clone is medium-sized. V and J are TRBV2 and TRBJ2-6; D not resolved. Per germline, CDR1 SNHLY and CDR2 FYNNEI. The V end lost 7 bases, the J end lost 0 bases, and 16 bases lay between the germline ends. The CDR3 spans 17 residues. The CDR3 reads CASTKQRPSSGANVLTF. Here the CDR3 DNA reads TGTGCCAGCACCAAACAGCGTCCCAGCTCTGGGGCCAACGTCCTGACTTTC.

This clone was detected once. CDR3 DNA: TGTGCCAGCACGGGGACTAGTTCGAGATACGAGCAGTACTTC. Translation gives CASTGTSSRYEQYF. The V gene is TRBV6-6, the J gene TRBJ2-7, with 8 bases that match TRBD2. The germline V gene has CDR1 MNHNY and CDR2 SVGAGI (reference sequence). CDR3 length: 14 residues. V shed 7 bases, J shed 4 bases, and the junction held 9 bases outside the gene matches.

This chain joins TRBV6-5 and TRBJ2-7; D gene ambiguous. Looked up from germline, CDR1 is MNHEY and CDR2 is SVGAGI. The CDR3 totals 10 residues. V was cut by 6 bases and J by 3 bases, with 3 bases left in between. The CDR3 reads CASRDYEQYF. In DNA, the CDR3 is TGTGCCAGCAGGGACTACGAGCAGTACTTC.

The chain has TRBV27 and TRBJ2-1; the D gene is possibly TRBD2 (6 bases). The CDR3 is 13 amino acids. CDR1 and CDR2 from the germline V gene are MNHEY and SMNVEV (reference sequence). V lost 3 bases and J 9 bases, leaving 12 bases between the germline ends. CDR3 in DNA: TGTGCCAGCAGTTTTGGGGGGATGGGTGAGCAGTTCTTC. Its protein is CASSFGGMGEQFF.

The DNA of the CDR3 is TGTGCCAGTAGTATGATGCCCTCCTATGGCTACACCTTC. It yields the protein CASSMMPSYGYTF. This chain links TRBV19 with TRBJ1-2, with D hard to call. From germline, CDR1 is LNHDA and CDR2 SQIVND (reference sequence). The CDR3 runs to 13 residues. Trimming took off 3 bases at V and 4 bases at J, with 9 bases between the two ends.

This chain joins TRBV15 and TRBJ2-3; 7 nucleotides agree with TRBD1. This CDR3 comprises 15 residues. The J segment lost 6 bases and the V segment lost 3 bases, leaving 9 bases of the junction unmatched. In germline, CDR1 is LNHNV, CDR2 YYDKDF (reference sequence). The CDR3 coding sequence is TGTGCCACCAGCAGGAGGGGGCGCTCGGCTGATACGCAGTATTTT. Protein: CATSRRGRSADTQYF.